This is a list of T cell receptor beta chains from one sample in a study of early T cells in non-severe SARS-CoV-2 infection. Via MiXCR, TCRdb re-called the 5' RACE reads, giving one row per CDR3 protein. The table has fewer than 75,000 distinct CDR3 sequences, just over 20% seen once. The sequenced sample was whole blood, obtained at baseline. These receptors were obtained from an adult who was a healthcare worker with PCR-confirmed SARS-CoV-2 infection or an uninfected control (not recorded which). Both conserved end residues are part of each CDR3. The D gene is left open where the match is weak. Size tells how often a clone was seen (once, few, many) or the class of an expanded clone, and some rows leave it out.

v_call: TRBV7-9; j_call: TRBJ1-4; clone_size: few; d_call: NA; cdr3_aa: CASSLGDTEKLFF; cdr3_nt: TGTGCCAGCAGCTTAGGGGATACTGAAAAACTGTTTTTT
v_call: TRBV4-1; j_call: TRBJ1-3; clone_size: NA; d_call: NA; cdr3_aa: CASSQEMGFSGNTIYF; cdr3_nt: TGCGCCAGCAGCCAAGAGATGGGATTCTCTGGAAACACCATATATTTT
v_call: TRBV7-9; j_call: TRBJ1-6; clone_size: few; d_call: NA; cdr3_aa: CASNEGGHNSPLHF; cdr3_nt: TGTGCCAGCAACGAGGGGGGACATAATTCACCCCTCCACTTT
v_call: TRBV12-3/TRBV12-4; j_call: TRBJ1-6; clone_size: NA; d_call: NA; cdr3_aa: CASSLGGENSPLHF; cdr3_nt: TGTGCCAGCAGTTTAGGGGGAGAAAATTCACCCCTCCACTTT
v_call: TRBV6-2/TRBV6-3; j_call: TRBJ2-1; clone_size: NA; d_call: NA; cdr3_aa: CASSTRRDEQFF; cdr3_nt: TGTGCCAGCAGTACCCGTAGGGATGAGCAGTTCTTC
v_call: TRBV13; j_call: TRBJ2-2; clone_size: NA; d_call: NA; cdr3_aa: CASAAGYTGELFF; cdr3_nt: TGTGCCAGCGCTGCGGGGTACACCGGGGAGCTGTTTTTT
v_call: TRBV9; j_call: TRBJ2-2; clone_size: NA; d_call: NA; cdr3_aa: CASSVKGGELFF; cdr3_nt: TGTGCCAGCAGCGTAAAAGGCGGGGAGCTGTTTTTT
v_call: TRBV3-1; j_call: TRBJ2-7; clone_size: NA; d_call: NA; cdr3_aa: CASSQVYEQYF; cdr3_nt: TGTGCCAGCAGCCAAGTCTACGAGCAGTACTTC
v_call: TRBV7-9; j_call: TRBJ2-1; clone_size: NA; d_call: NA; cdr3_aa: CASSSRFNEQFF; cdr3_nt: TGTGCCAGCAGCTCCCGATTTAATGAGCAGTTCTTC
v_call: TRBV20-1; j_call: TRBJ2-1; clone_size: NA; d_call: TRBD2; cdr3_aa: CSARSSGTIYNEQFF; cdr3_nt: TGCAGTGCTAGAAGTAGCGGGACCATCTACAATGAGCAGTTCTTC
v_call: TRBV3-1; j_call: TRBJ1-6; clone_size: NA; d_call: NA; cdr3_aa: CASRSIQGTGRANSPLHF; cdr3_nt: TGTGCCAGCAGAAGTATCCAGGGTACGGGTAGAGCGAATTCACCCCTCCACTTT
v_call: TRBV15; j_call: TRBJ2-7; clone_size: NA; d_call: NA; cdr3_aa: CATSSRDNSYEQYF; cdr3_nt: TGTGCCACCAGCAGCCGGGACAACTCCTACGAGCAGTACTTC
v_call: TRBV14; j_call: TRBJ2-4; clone_size: few; d_call: NA; cdr3_aa: CASSPAGAVKNIQYF; cdr3_nt: TGTGCCAGCAGCCCTGCGGGGGCCGTCAAAAACATTCAGTACTTC
v_call: TRBV3-1; j_call: TRBJ1-6; clone_size: NA; d_call: NA; cdr3_aa: CASSLIEFAPLHF; cdr3_nt: TGTGCCAGCAGCCTAATTGAGTTTGCACCCCTCCACTTT
v_call: TRBV5-4; j_call: TRBJ1-1; clone_size: few; d_call: NA; cdr3_aa: CASSPGGGFNTEAFF; cdr3_nt: TGTGCCAGCAGCCCAGGCGGGGGCTTTAACACTGAAGCTTTCTTT
v_call: TRBV7-9; j_call: TRBJ2-1; clone_size: many; d_call: TRBD1; cdr3_aa: CASSHRGQGYNEQFF; cdr3_nt: TGTGCCAGCAGCCACCGGGGACAGGGGTACAATGAGCAGTTCTTC
v_call: TRBV19; j_call: TRBJ2-7; clone_size: NA; d_call: NA; cdr3_aa: CASSTRPGALYEQYF; cdr3_nt: TGTGCCAGTAGTACTCGCCCCGGGGCCCTCTACGAGCAGTACTTC
v_call: TRBV30; j_call: TRBJ2-7; clone_size: few; d_call: TRBD1; cdr3_aa: CAWSAGTETYEQYF; cdr3_nt: TGTGCCTGGAGTGCGGGGACAGAGACCTACGAGCAGTACTTC
v_call: TRBV7-8; j_call: TRBJ2-4; clone_size: few; d_call: NA; cdr3_aa: CASSLGRKIGAKNIQYF; cdr3_nt: TGTGCCAGCAGCTTAGGACGGAAAATAGGAGCCAAAAACATTCAGTACTTC
v_call: TRBV7-9; j_call: TRBJ2-1; clone_size: few; d_call: NA; cdr3_aa: CASEHRADNEQFF; cdr3_nt: TGTGCCAGCGAACACAGGGCAGACAATGAGCAGTTCTTC
v_call: TRBV10-3; j_call: TRBJ1-3; clone_size: NA; d_call: TRBD1; cdr3_aa: CAISAGTGSGNTIYF; cdr3_nt: TGTGCCATCAGCGCCGGGACAGGGTCTGGAAACACCATATATTTT
v_call: TRBV7-9; j_call: TRBJ1-1; clone_size: few; d_call: NA; cdr3_aa: CATREARAPEAFF; cdr3_nt: TGTGCCACCCGTGAGGCGAGGGCCCCTGAAGCTTTCTTT
v_call: TRBV6-5; j_call: TRBJ1-3; clone_size: few; d_call: NA; cdr3_aa: CASSSSTAHTIYF; cdr3_nt: TGTGCCAGCAGCAGTTCGACTGCTCACACCATATATTTT
v_call: TRBV3-1; j_call: TRBJ2-4; clone_size: few; d_call: NA; cdr3_aa: CASSLQSGQKNIQYF; cdr3_nt: TGTGCCAGCAGCCTTCAGAGCGGGCAGAAAAACATTCAGTACTTC
v_call: TRBV30; j_call: TRBJ2-1; clone_size: few; d_call: NA; cdr3_aa: CAWSGQSEQFF; cdr3_nt: TGTGCCTGGAGTGGTCAGAGTGAGCAGTTCTTC
v_call: TRBV2; j_call: TRBJ2-7; clone_size: NA; d_call: NA; cdr3_aa: CASRLFSSRPSYEQYF; cdr3_nt: TGTGCCAGCAGACTCTTTTCCTCGCGCCCCTCCTACGAGCAGTACTTC
v_call: TRBV5-1; j_call: TRBJ2-7; clone_size: few; d_call: NA; cdr3_aa: CASSLGTASYEQYF; cdr3_nt: TGCGCCAGCAGCTTGGGAACAGCTTCCTACGAGCAGTACTTC
v_call: TRBV6-2/TRBV6-3; j_call: TRBJ2-5; clone_size: NA; d_call: NA; cdr3_aa: CASRFGETQYF; cdr3_nt: TGTGCCAGCAGGTTCGGGGAGACCCAGTACTTC
v_call: TRBV7-6; j_call: TRBJ2-3; clone_size: few; d_call: NA; cdr3_aa: CASSLPAGINTDTQYF; cdr3_nt: TGTGCCAGCAGCCTTCCCGCGGGGATTAACACAGATACGCAGTATTTT
v_call: TRBV7-6; j_call: TRBJ2-5; clone_size: NA; d_call: NA; cdr3_aa: CASSLAQGWQTQYF; cdr3_nt: TGTGCCAGCAGCTTAGCACAGGGCTGGCAGACCCAGTACTTC
v_call: TRBV7-6; j_call: TRBJ2-7; clone_size: NA; d_call: TRBD2; cdr3_aa: CASSLMSSGGYEQYF; cdr3_nt: TGTGCCAGCAGCCTTATGTCTAGCGGGGGGTACGAGCAGTACTTC
v_call: TRBV5-4; j_call: TRBJ2-5; clone_size: NA; d_call: NA; cdr3_aa: CASSSDWGQETQYF; cdr3_nt: TGTGCCAGCAGCTCGGACTGGGGACAAGAGACCCAGTACTTC
v_call: TRBV9; j_call: TRBJ2-6; clone_size: NA; d_call: NA; cdr3_aa: CASAVSSGANVLTF; cdr3_nt: TGTGCCAGCGCAGTGAGCTCTGGGGCCAACGTCCTGACTTTC
v_call: TRBV5-1; j_call: TRBJ1-4; clone_size: NA; d_call: NA; cdr3_aa: CASSYATNEKLFF; cdr3_nt: TGCGCCAGCAGCTATGCAACTAATGAAAAACTGTTTTTT
v_call: TRBV7-6; j_call: TRBJ2-2; clone_size: few; d_call: NA; cdr3_aa: CASSFQRTGELFF; cdr3_nt: TGTGCCAGCAGCTTCCAACGGACCGGGGAGCTGTTTTTT
v_call: TRBV7-6; j_call: TRBJ2-5; clone_size: few; d_call: NA; cdr3_aa: CASSPQTRTQYF; cdr3_nt: TGTGCCAGCAGCCCACAAACTCGGACCCAGTACTTC
v_call: TRBV7-8; j_call: TRBJ2-7; clone_size: NA; d_call: NA; cdr3_aa: CASSLGTAAPSYEQYF; cdr3_nt: TGTGCCAGCAGCTTAGGAACAGCGGCCCCTTCCTACGAGCAGTACTTC
v_call: TRBV7-6; j_call: TRBJ2-2; clone_size: NA; d_call: NA; cdr3_aa: CASSNLGVTGELFF; cdr3_nt: TGTGCCAGCAGCAACCTGGGGGTGACCGGGGAGCTGTTTTTT
v_call: TRBV11-2; j_call: TRBJ2-1; clone_size: NA; d_call: NA; cdr3_aa: CASSLDPVNEQFF; cdr3_nt: TGTGCCAGCAGCTTAGATCCGGTGAATGAGCAGTTCTTC
v_call: TRBV18; j_call: TRBJ1-5; clone_size: NA; d_call: NA; cdr3_aa: CASSPVRDPNQPQHF; cdr3_nt: TGTGCCAGCTCACCGGTAAGGGATCCCAATCAGCCCCAGCATTTT
v_call: TRBV7-9; j_call: TRBJ1-3; clone_size: few; d_call: TRBD1; cdr3_aa: CASSAGTAFSGNTIYF; cdr3_nt: TGTGCCAGCAGCGCCGGGACAGCCTTTTCTGGAAACACCATATATTTT
v_call: TRBV20-1; j_call: TRBJ2-7; clone_size: few; d_call: TRBD2; cdr3_aa: CSARWTSGDNEQYF; cdr3_nt: TGCAGTGCTAGATGGACTAGCGGAGACAACGAGCAGTACTTC
v_call: TRBV12-5; j_call: TRBJ1-5; clone_size: few; d_call: NA; cdr3_aa: CASGRDTHSNQPQHF; cdr3_nt: TGTGCTAGTGGAAGGGACACCCATAGCAATCAGCCCCAGCATTTT
v_call: TRBV12-3/TRBV12-4; j_call: TRBJ1-5; clone_size: few; d_call: NA; cdr3_aa: CASSPDFQPQHF; cdr3_nt: TGTGCCAGCAGTCCGGACTTTCAGCCCCAGCATTTT
v_call: TRBV7-2; j_call: TRBJ2-7; clone_size: NA; d_call: TRBD1; cdr3_aa: CASSLARGQGSYEQYF; cdr3_nt: TGTGCCAGCAGCTTAGCTCGGGGACAGGGAAGCTACGAGCAGTACTTC
v_call: TRBV3-1; j_call: TRBJ2-1; clone_size: few; d_call: TRBD1; cdr3_aa: CASSHLDRAIDEQFF; cdr3_nt: TGTGCCAGCAGCCACCTTGACAGGGCGATTGATGAGCAGTTCTTC
v_call: TRBV18; j_call: TRBJ1-5; clone_size: NA; d_call: NA; cdr3_aa: CASSPGASNQPQHF; cdr3_nt: TGTGCCAGCTCACCGGGAGCTAGCAATCAGCCCCAGCATTTT
v_call: TRBV6-4; j_call: TRBJ1-1; clone_size: few; d_call: NA; cdr3_aa: CAIRRAAVTEAFF; cdr3_nt: TGTGCCATTCGGCGGGCGGCGGTCACTGAAGCTTTCTTT
v_call: TRBV5-6; j_call: TRBJ1-1; clone_size: NA; d_call: NA; cdr3_aa: CASSLAANTEAFF; cdr3_nt: TGTGCCAGCAGCTTGGCGGCGAACACTGAAGCTTTCTTT
v_call: TRBV3-1; j_call: TRBJ1-5; clone_size: few; d_call: NA; cdr3_aa: CASSPLGGPQHF; cdr3_nt: TGTGCCAGCAGCCCACTTGGCGGGCCCCAGCATTTT
v_call: TRBV19; j_call: TRBJ2-3; clone_size: NA; d_call: NA; cdr3_aa: CASSVMDSRPQYF; cdr3_nt: TGTGCCAGTAGCGTCATGGACTCCCGTCCGCAGTATTTT
v_call: TRBV30; j_call: TRBJ2-7; clone_size: few; d_call: TRBD1; cdr3_aa: CAWKRGPYEQYF; cdr3_nt: TGTGCCTGGAAAAGGGGGCCCTACGAGCAGTACTTC
v_call: TRBV14; j_call: TRBJ2-2; clone_size: NA; d_call: NA; cdr3_aa: CASSQVRLANRNTGELFF; cdr3_nt: TGTGCCAGCAGCCAAGTTCGCCTGGCAAACAGGAACACCGGGGAGCTGTTTTTT
v_call: TRBV18; j_call: TRBJ1-1; clone_size: NA; d_call: NA; cdr3_aa: CASSADTEAFF; cdr3_nt: TGTGCCAGCTCAGCAGACACTGAAGCTTTCTTT
v_call: TRBV3-1; j_call: TRBJ1-2; clone_size: NA; d_call: TRBD1; cdr3_aa: CASSQMTGNYGYTF; cdr3_nt: TGTGCCAGCAGCCAAATGACAGGGAACTATGGCTACACCTTC
v_call: TRBV2; j_call: TRBJ2-7; clone_size: few; d_call: NA; cdr3_aa: CASTPLGAEQYF; cdr3_nt: TGTGCCAGCACCCCCTTGGGTGCCGAGCAGTACTTC
v_call: TRBV2; j_call: TRBJ2-6; clone_size: few; d_call: TRBD1; cdr3_aa: CASSPSRGKSGANVLTF; cdr3_nt: TGTGCCAGCAGCCCTTCCAGGGGGAAATCTGGGGCCAACGTCCTGACTTTC
v_call: TRBV2; j_call: TRBJ2-1; clone_size: few; d_call: NA; cdr3_aa: CASSFILATSYNEQFF; cdr3_nt: TGTGCCAGCAGCTTTATTCTAGCCACCTCCTACAATGAGCAGTTCTTC